Sequencing of this T cell receptor beta chain was carried out in a study of blood T cell repertoires in COVID-19. The overall study: The samples span acute and convalescent COVID-19 from the United States, Italy and Spain. PBMCs, B-cell-depleted T cells, or T cells provided the cDNA or gDNA that made up the material.

V shed 2 bases and J shed 2 bases, with 8 bases lying between them. The CDR3 covers 14 residues. Germline V gives CDR1 SGDLS, CDR2 YYNGEE. In the original analysis: Amplifying reference gene primers gave estimates of nucleated cell counts. Profiling relied on immunoSEQ multiplex PCR, and the TCRdb table lists in-frame clones only, not all of them. That table is the source of V, J and clone size, and D and trimming were worked out from the DNA. The sample consists of fewer than 100,000 clones, 75% to 85% of them appearing once. The rearrangement joins TRBV9 to TRBJ2-1, with D possibly TRBD2 on 5 matching bases. Input material: peripheral blood. This TCR was sampled from a woman aged 70-85 years with acute or convalescent COVID-19. CDR3 nucleotide sequence: TGTGCCAGCAGCGTGGACTGGGCCTACAATGAGCAGTTCTTC. It codes for CASSVDWAYNEQFF. Combining the CDR3 with reference TRBV9 and TRBJ2-1 gives the whole variable domain DSGVTQTPKHLITATGQRVTLRCSPRSGDLSVYWYQQSLDQGLQFLIQYYNGEERAKGNILERFSAQQFPDLHSELNLSSLELGDSALYFCASSVDWAYNEQFFGPGTRLTVL.